One and the same sample provided the 8 T cell receptor beta chains below, sequenced in a study of cytomegalovirus exposure and HLA in healthy donors. 13 Jbeta primers and 60 Vbeta primers were used for the PCR. TCRdb's copy holds only in-frame clones and misses some; the assay was immunoSEQ multiplex PCR. The sample has 100,000 to 150,000 clones. What was sequenced was PBMCs. Every receptor here comes from a woman aged 40-49 years in good health and CMV-seronegative.

This chain connects TRBV2 to TRBJ1-3; D gene uncertain. V lost 7 bases, J lost 4 bases, and 14 bases lay in between. The CDR3 covers 14 residues. Germline-derived CDR1 and CDR2 are SNHLY and FYNNEI. CDR3 sequence reads: CASTEAGQGNTIYF. CDR3 coding DNA: TGTGCCAGCACCGAGGCGGGTCAAGGAAACACCATATATTTT. The full variable domain, in which reference TRBV2 and TRBJ1-3 provide the parts outside the CDR3, is EPEVTQTPSHQVTQMGQEVILRCVPISNHLYFYWYRQILGQKVEFLVSFYNNEISEKSEIFDDQFSVERPDGSNFTLKIRSTKLEDSAMYFCASTEAGQGNTIYFGEGSWLTVV.

The rearrangement links TRBV7-9 to TRBJ2-1; tentatively, D is TRBD2 (5 bases). The CDR3 is made up of 13 amino acids. Germline CDR1 and CDR2: SEHNR and FQNEAQ (reference sequence). Trimming removed 2 bases from V and 10 bases from J, with 12 bases in between. CDR3 sequence reads: CASSLSQRLEQFF. The DNA for the CDR3 is TGTGCCAGCAGCTTAAGTCAGCGACTAGAGCAGTTCTTC.

The V and J genes are TRBV5-1 and TRBJ1-1, with 11 nucleotides matching TRBD1. V lost 1 base and J lost 5; bases outside the gene matches: 7. This CDR3 is built from 16 residues. The germline V gene has CDR1 SGHRS and CDR2 YFSETQ. CDR3 in DNA: TGCGCCAGCAGCTTGATTGGGACAGGGGGATGGACTGAAGCTTTCTTT. It is translated as CASSLIGTGGWTEAFF. Using reference TRBV5-1 and TRBJ1-1 for the parts outside the CDR3, the full variable domain is KAGVTQTPRYLIKTRGQQVTLSCSPISGHRSVSWYQQTPGQGLQFLFEYFSETQRNKGNFPGRFSGRQFSNSRSEMNVSTLELGDSALYLCASSLIGTGGWTEAFFGQGTRLTVV.

CDR3 amino acids: CAISDSGRDQTHEQYF. CDR3 coding DNA: TGTGCCATCAGTGACTCCGGCAGGGATCAAACCCACGAGCAGTACTTC. This sequence joins TRBV10-3 and TRBJ2-5; tentatively, D is TRBD1 (5 bases). Near its end, the DNA agrees better with TRBJ2-7, so the J call may be wrong. This CDR3 has 16 amino acids. Germline V gene lookup returns CDR1 ENHRY and CDR2 SYGVKD.

The rearrangement uses TRBV7-3 and TRBJ2-1, with D possibly being TRBD1 (5 bases). This CDR3 region has 14 residues. Germline V gene data show CDR1 as SGHTA and CDR2 as FQGTGA. Between the trimmed V and J ends, which lost 5 bases and 4 bases, there was a span of 12 bases. CDR3 sequence: CASSPTTDYNEQFF. The CDR3 region has the DNA TGTGCCAGCAGCCCGACGACAGATTACAATGAGCAGTTCTTC.

The rearrangement joins TRBV11-2 to TRBJ2-1; no firm D call. CDR1 is SGHAT and CDR2 is FQNNGV in the germline V gene. With 4 bases removed from V and 10 bases from J, the gap between germline ends came to 8 bases. CDR3 size: 11 residues. CDR3: CASSSQLEQFF. For the CDR3, the DNA is TGTGCCAGCAGCTCCCAGTTGGAGCAGTTCTTC.

The V call is TRBV4-1, the J call TRBJ2-3, with 11 bases matching TRBD1. The trim removed 6 bases at V and 6 bases at J, leaving 8 bases unmatched. This CDR3 is 15 amino acids long. CDR1 and CDR2 from the germline V gene are MGHRA and YSYEKL. This CDR3 reads CASSLSGTGGDTQYF. DNA of the CDR3: TGCGCCAGCAGTCTCTCCGGGACAGGGGGGGATACGCAGTATTTT.

This chain joins TRBV5-1 and TRBJ2-3, with 7 bases fitting TRBD1. Germline V gene lookup returns CDR1 SGHRS and CDR2 YFSETQ. The trim removed 1 base at V and 4 bases at J, leaving 6 bases unmatched. CDR3 length: 15 residues. The CDR3 is CASSLSRQGADTQYF. CDR3 nucleotide sequence: TGCGCCAGCAGCTTGTCGAGACAGGGAGCAGATACGCAGTATTTT.